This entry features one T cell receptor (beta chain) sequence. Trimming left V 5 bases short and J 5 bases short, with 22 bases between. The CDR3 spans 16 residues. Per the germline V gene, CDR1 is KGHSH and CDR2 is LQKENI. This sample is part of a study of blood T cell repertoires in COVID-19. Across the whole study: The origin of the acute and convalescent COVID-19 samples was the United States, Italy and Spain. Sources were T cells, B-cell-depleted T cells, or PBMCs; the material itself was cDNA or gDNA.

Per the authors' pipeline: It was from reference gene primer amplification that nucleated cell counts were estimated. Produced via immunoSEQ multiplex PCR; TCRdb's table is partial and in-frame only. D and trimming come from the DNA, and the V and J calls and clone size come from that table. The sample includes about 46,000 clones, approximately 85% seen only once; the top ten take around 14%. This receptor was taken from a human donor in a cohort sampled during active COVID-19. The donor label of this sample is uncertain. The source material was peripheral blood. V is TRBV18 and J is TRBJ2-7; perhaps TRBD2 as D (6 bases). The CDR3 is CASSSWTGTVVHEQYF. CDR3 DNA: TGTGCCAGCTCATCATGGACCGGGACTGTTGTTCACGAGCAGTACTTC.